This T cell receptor (beta chain) derives from a study of blood T cell repertoires in COVID-19. Germline values: CDR1 SEHNR, CDR2 FQNEAQ (reference sequence). Trimming shortened V by 2 bases and J by 2 bases, and 10 bases separated the two germline ends. This CDR3 comprises 15 residues. As handled by the study authors: Amplification from reference gene primers served as the basis for estimated nucleated cell counts. Profiling relied on immunoSEQ multiplex PCR, and the TCRdb table lists in-frame clones only, not all of them. That table supplies the V and J calls and clone size; D and trimming were determined from the DNA. The sample carries 75,000 to 95,000 clones, 75% to 90% recorded once.

This clonotype originated in a human donor in a cohort sampled during active COVID-19. The specimen was peripheral blood. The chain recombines TRBV7-9 with TRBJ1-5; D gene ambiguous. The CDR3 DNA sequence: TGTGCCAGCAGCTTAACCGGTGGTGGCAATCAGCCCCAGCATTTT. It yields the protein CASSLTGGGNQPQHF.